These T cell receptor beta chains were read from a single sample in a study of early T cells in non-severe SARS-CoV-2 infection. TCRdb processed the 5' RACE reads anew with MiXCR; each CDR3 protein has one entry. The data show nearly 80,000 distinct CDR3 sequences, with 9.5% to 15% seen just once and 0.95% to 1.3% held by the top ten. What was sequenced was whole blood. The receptors derive from an adult who was a healthcare worker with PCR-confirmed SARS-CoV-2 infection or an uninfected control (not recorded which). Both conserved end residues are part of each CDR3. A D gene is named only where the DNA matches it firmly. A row's size may be missing; if present it is once, few, many or a size class.

>TRBJ2-5|few|TRBV28|TRBD2
TGTGCCAGCAGAACAGCCGGGACTAGCCCTTCGACCCAGTACTTC
CASRTAGTSPSTQYF
>TRBJ1-2|NA|TRBV6-2/TRBV6-3|NA
TGTGCCAGCAGTCCGCCCGGGAGTCCCTATGGCTACACCTTC
CASSPPGSPYGYTF
>TRBJ2-1|few|TRBV7-8|NA
TGTGCCAGCAGCCGGACAGGAGGGGGATTCTACAATGAGCAGTTCTTC
CASSRTGGGFYNEQFF
>TRBJ2-5|many|TRBV20-1|NA
TGCAGTGCTAGAGATCCCAGTATCGAGACCCAGTACTTC
CSARDPSIETQYF
>TRBJ1-3|few|TRBV7-6|NA
TGTGCCAGCAGCTTGACGCTCTCTGGAAACACCATATATTTT
CASSLTLSGNTIYF
>TRBJ1-2|NA|TRBV12-3/TRBV12-4|NA
TGTGCCAGCAGTTTCTCAGGGGTCGACTATGGCTACACCTTC
CASSFSGVDYGYTF
>TRBJ2-5|many|TRBV12-3/TRBV12-4|NA
TGTGCCAGCAGTTTGACAGAAAAAGAGACCCAGTACTTC
CASSLTEKETQYF
>TRBJ2-7|few|TRBV19|TRBD2
TGTGCCAGTAGTTCCTCTGGCGGGAGGGCTGGCGAGCAGTACTTC
CASSSSGGRAGEQYF
>TRBJ2-2|NA|TRBV29-1|TRBD2
TGCAGCGGAATAGCGGGGGCGGCCACCGGGGAGCTGTTTTTT
CSGIAGAATGELFF
>TRBJ2-3|once|TRBV12-3/TRBV12-4|NA
TGTGCCAGCATAGGTTCAGATACGCAGTATTTT
CASIGSDTQYF
>TRBJ2-6|many|TRBV18|NA
TGTGCCAGCTCACCACAGCAGGGCAGGGGGGCCAACGTCCTGACTTTC
CASSPQQGRGANVLTF
>TRBJ2-5|many|TRBV12-3/TRBV12-4|NA
TGTGCCAGCAGTCAGGGACTGGAGACCCAGTACTTC
CASSQGLETQYF
>TRBJ1-5|few|TRBV5-6|NA
TGTGCCAGCAGCTCCCGCGAACAGGGTGTAGACCAGCCCCAGCATTTT
CASSSREQGVDQPQHF
>TRBJ1-2|NA|TRBV2|TRBD1
TGTGCCAGTACTGAGGGGGCCAAGTACTATGGCTACACCTTC
CASTEGAKYYGYTF
>TRBJ2-2|many|TRBV4-3|NA
TGCGCCGGAGGAAACACCGGGGAGCTGTTTTTT
CAGGNTGELFF
>TRBJ1-3|few|TRBV20-1|TRBD1
TGCAGTGCAGCGACAGGGAGCTCTGGAAACACCATATATTTT
CSAATGSSGNTIYF
>TRBJ2-2|many|TRBV6-2/TRBV6-3|NA
TGTGCCAGCAGCTCCGATAGGGTGACAGGGAGGATAACGAACACCGGGGAGCTGTTTTTT
CASSSDRVTGRITNTGELFF
>TRBJ1-5|NA|TRBV12-3/TRBV12-4|NA
TGTGCCAGCAGTTTTAGTCGGGGCAATCAGCCCCAGCATTTT
CASSFSRGNQPQHF
>TRBJ1-5|few|TRBV6-7|NA
TGTGCCAGCAAAGTCGGGACCTCATGGGGCAATCAGCCCCAGCATTTT
CASKVGTSWGNQPQHF
>TRBJ1-1|NA|TRBV29-1|NA
TGCAGCGTTGTAGGGGCTGAGAACACTGAAGCTTTCTTT
CSVVGAENTEAFF
>TRBJ1-1|few|TRBV12-3/TRBV12-4|NA
TGTGCCAGCAGTTTAGAGGGGAGTTTGAACACTGAAGCTTTCTTT
CASSLEGSLNTEAFF
>TRBJ2-5|few|TRBV20-1|TRBD2
TGCAGTGCTAGTGCTAGCGGGGACCGAGAGACCCAGTACTTC
CSASASGDRETQYF
>TRBJ2-5|NA|TRBV29-1|TRBD1
TGCAGCGTCAGCCGGGACAGAGAAATGGAGACCCAGTACTTC
CSVSRDREMETQYF
>TRBJ2-2|many|TRBV9|NA
TGTGCCAGCAGCGGGGGTACCGGGGAGCTGTTTTTT
CASSGGTGELFF
>TRBJ2-3|many|TRBV2|NA
TGTGCCAGCAGTGACAGTTTAGGGACCACAGATACGCAGTATTTT
CASSDSLGTTDTQYF
>TRBJ2-4|NA|TRBV6-2/TRBV6-3|NA
TGTGCCAGCAGTTATGGCGGGACTTTAGCCAAAAACATTCAGTACTTC
CASSYGGTLAKNIQYF
>TRBJ1-5|NA|TRBV7-2|NA
TGTGCCAGCACAGCTTCTTGGGGACAGCCCCAGCATTTT
CASTASWGQPQHF
>TRBJ2-7|NA|TRBV20-1|NA
TGCAGTGCCTTAGCTCTATTGCCCACCTACGAGCAGTACTTC
CSALALLPTYEQYF
>TRBJ1-3|many|TRBV7-8|NA
TGTGCCAGCAGCCTAGGAGCCTCTGGAAACACCATATATTTT
CASSLGASGNTIYF
>TRBJ1-5|few|TRBV20-1|TRBD1
TGCAGTGCTCGGACAGGGGTGTTTCAGCCCCAGCATTTT
CSARTGVFQPQHF
>TRBJ2-5|NA|TRBV7-2|TRBD1
TGTGCCAGCAGCTTATTCAGGGGGACGGAGACCCAGTACTTC
CASSLFRGTETQYF
>TRBJ2-7|many|TRBV11-2|NA
TGTGCCAGCAGCTTCAGGGACTACGAGCAGTACTTC
CASSFRDYEQYF
>TRBJ2-1|few|TRBV28|NA
TGTGCCAGCAGTCAAGTACAGGGGAGGTCCTACAATGAGCAGTTCTTC
CASSQVQGRSYNEQFF
>TRBJ1-5|few|TRBV18|NA
TGTGCCAGCTCACCGGGCCAGCCCCAGCATTTT
CASSPGQPQHF
>TRBJ2-3|few|TRBV9|TRBD2
TGTGCCAGCAGCGTAGAATCCTCGGGACTAATCACAGATACGCAGTATTTT
CASSVESSGLITDTQYF